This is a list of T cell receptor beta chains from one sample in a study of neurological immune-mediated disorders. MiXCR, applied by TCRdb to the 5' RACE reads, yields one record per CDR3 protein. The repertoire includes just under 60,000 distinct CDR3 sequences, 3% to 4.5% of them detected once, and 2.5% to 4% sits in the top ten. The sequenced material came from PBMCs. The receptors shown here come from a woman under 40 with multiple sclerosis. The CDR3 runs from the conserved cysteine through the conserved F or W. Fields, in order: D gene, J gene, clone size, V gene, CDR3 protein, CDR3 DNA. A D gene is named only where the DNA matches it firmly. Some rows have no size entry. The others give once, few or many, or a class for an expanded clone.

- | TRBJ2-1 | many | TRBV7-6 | CASSLSSSYNEQFF | TGTGCCAGCAGCTTAAGTAGCTCCTACAATGAGCAGTTCTTC
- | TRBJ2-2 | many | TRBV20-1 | CSARDARGKDTGELFF | TGCAGTGCTAGAGATGCCCGGGGGAAGGACACCGGGGAGCTGTTTTTT
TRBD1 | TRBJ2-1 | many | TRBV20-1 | CSARGQVHNQQFF | TGCAGTGCCCGGGGACAGGTCCACAATCAGCAGTTCTTC
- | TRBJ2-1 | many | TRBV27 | CASSSRNTKTDYNEQFF | TGTGCCAGCAGTTCCCGCAACACCAAGACGGACTACAATGAGCAGTTCTTC
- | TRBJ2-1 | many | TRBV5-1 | CASSLVFSGTNEQFF | TGCGCCAGCAGCTTGGTATTTTCAGGGACCAATGAGCAGTTCTTC
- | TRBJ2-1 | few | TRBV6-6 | CASSETATGYNEQFF | TGTGCCAGCAGCGAGACGGCCACAGGGTACAATGAGCAGTTCTTC
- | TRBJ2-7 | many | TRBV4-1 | CASSRDPGEYEQYF | TGCGCCAGCAGCCGAGATCCTGGAGAGTACGAGCAGTACTTC
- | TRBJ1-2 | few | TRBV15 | CATSRETRPLGYTF | TGTGCCACCAGCAGAGAAACACGACCCCTAGGCTACACCTTC
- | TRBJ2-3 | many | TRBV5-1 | CASSLVGASTDTQYF | TGCGCCAGCAGCTTGGTTGGAGCTAGCACAGATACGCAGTATTTT
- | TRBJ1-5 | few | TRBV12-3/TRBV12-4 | CASSLASGNQPQNF | TGTGCCAGCAGTTTAGCCTCGGGGAATCAGCCCCAGAATTTT
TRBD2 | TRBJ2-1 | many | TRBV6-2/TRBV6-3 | CASSYSSGRAGLDEQFF | TGTGCCAGCAGTTACTCGAGCGGGAGGGCCGGGCTGGATGAGCAGTTCTTC
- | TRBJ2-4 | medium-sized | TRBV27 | CASSLRPGAAKNIQYF | TGTGCCAGCAGTTTAAGGCCCGGAGCGGCCAAAAACATTCAGTACTTC
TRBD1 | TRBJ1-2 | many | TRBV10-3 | CAISETRQGSYGYTF | TGTGCCATCAGTGAGACCCGACAGGGGAGCTATGGCTACACCTTC
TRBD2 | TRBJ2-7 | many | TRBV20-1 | CSAVLAGEHEQYF | TGCAGTGCAGTGTTAGCGGGAGAACACGAGCAGTACTTC
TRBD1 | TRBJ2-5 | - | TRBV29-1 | CSVEGAGTGVETQYF | TGCAGCGTTGAAGGGGCCGGGACAGGGGTCGAGACCCAGTACTTC
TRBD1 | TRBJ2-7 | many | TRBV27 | CASNKWTGATYEQYF | TGTGCCAGCAACAAATGGACAGGGGCAACCTACGAGCAGTACTTC
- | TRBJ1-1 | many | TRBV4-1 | CASSRKGYTEAFF | TGCGCCAGCAGCCGAAAGGGGTACACTGAAGCTTTCTTT
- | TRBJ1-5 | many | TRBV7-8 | CASSLGRDNQPQNF | TGTGCCAGCAGCTTAGGCAGGGATAATCAGCCCCAGAATTTT
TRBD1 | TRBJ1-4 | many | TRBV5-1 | CASSRGPATNEKLFF | TGCGCCAGTTCCAGGGGGCCTGCAACTAATGAAAAACTGTTTTTT
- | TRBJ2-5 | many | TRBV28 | CASSLSLTWVAEDQETQYF | TGTGCCAGCAGTTTATCTCTTACCTGGGTAGCGGAAGATCAAGAGACCCAGTACTTC
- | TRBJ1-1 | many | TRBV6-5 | CASSPTNRGAFF | TGTGCCAGCAGTCCCACTAATCGCGGAGCTTTCTTT
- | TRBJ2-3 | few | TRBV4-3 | CASSQVISTYTQYF | TGCGCCAGCAGCCAAGTAATCTCAACATATACGCAGTATTTT
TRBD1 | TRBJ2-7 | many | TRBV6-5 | CASSRRQGIYEQYF | TGTGCCAGCAGTCGCAGACAGGGGATATACGAGCAGTACTTC
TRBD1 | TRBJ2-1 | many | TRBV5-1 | CASSIRTGEYNEQFF | TGCGCCAGCAGCATAAGGACAGGGGAATACAATGAGCAGTTCTTC